This TCR beta chain was identified in a study of OX40 agonist ivuxolimab in advanced cancers. Overall study context: Three patients responded partially, comprising one with hepatocellular carcinoma and two with cutaneous melanoma. General study points: At 0.1-3.0 mg/kg, partial responders had clonal expansion among the lowest observed. The investigators did not determine what antigen specificity the expanded peripheral T cells had.

Here immunoSEQ multiplex PCR was the method, and the copy in TCRdb shows in-frame clones only, minus some. Among about 76,000 clones listed, roughly 88% were seen once. On this clone: Its specificity is not known.

The V gene end was trimmed by 3 bases and the J gene end by 8 bases; junction bases not matched to a gene: 7. The CDR3 contains 15 residues. Germline CDR1 and CDR2: SGHTA and FQGNSA. The chain has TRBV7-2 and TRBJ1-1; 12 bases map to TRBD1. The TCR comes from an adult with an advanced solid tumor such as melanoma, head and neck, liver or kidney cancer. The specimen comprised CD4+ or CD8+ T cells sorted from blood, sampled in a trial of the OX40 agonist ivuxolimab. CDR3 in DNA: TGTGCCAGCAGCTTGGTGGGGACAGGGGGCACCGAAGCTTTCTTT. Protein: CASSLVGTGGTEAFF.